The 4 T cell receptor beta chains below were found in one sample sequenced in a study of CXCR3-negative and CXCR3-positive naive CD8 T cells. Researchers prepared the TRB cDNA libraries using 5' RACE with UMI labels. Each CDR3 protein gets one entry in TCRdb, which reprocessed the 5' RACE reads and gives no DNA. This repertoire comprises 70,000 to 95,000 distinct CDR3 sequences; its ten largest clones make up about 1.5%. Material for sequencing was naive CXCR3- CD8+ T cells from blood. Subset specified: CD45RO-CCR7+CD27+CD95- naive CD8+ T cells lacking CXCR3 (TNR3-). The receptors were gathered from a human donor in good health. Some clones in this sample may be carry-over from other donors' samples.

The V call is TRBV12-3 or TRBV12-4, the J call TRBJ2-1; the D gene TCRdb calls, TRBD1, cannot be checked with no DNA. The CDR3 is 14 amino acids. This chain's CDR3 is CASSPPSSYNEQFF.

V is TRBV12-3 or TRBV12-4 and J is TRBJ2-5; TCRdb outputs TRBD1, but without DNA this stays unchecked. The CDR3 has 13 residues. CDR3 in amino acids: CASSPPGQETQYF.

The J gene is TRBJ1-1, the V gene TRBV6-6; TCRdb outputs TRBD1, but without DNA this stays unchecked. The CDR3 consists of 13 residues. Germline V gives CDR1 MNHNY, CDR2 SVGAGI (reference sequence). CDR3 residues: CASSYVGSPDAFF.

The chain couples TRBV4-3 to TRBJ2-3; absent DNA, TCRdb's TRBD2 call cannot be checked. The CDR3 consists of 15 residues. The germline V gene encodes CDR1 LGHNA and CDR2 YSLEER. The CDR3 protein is CASSQAGGGTDTQYF.